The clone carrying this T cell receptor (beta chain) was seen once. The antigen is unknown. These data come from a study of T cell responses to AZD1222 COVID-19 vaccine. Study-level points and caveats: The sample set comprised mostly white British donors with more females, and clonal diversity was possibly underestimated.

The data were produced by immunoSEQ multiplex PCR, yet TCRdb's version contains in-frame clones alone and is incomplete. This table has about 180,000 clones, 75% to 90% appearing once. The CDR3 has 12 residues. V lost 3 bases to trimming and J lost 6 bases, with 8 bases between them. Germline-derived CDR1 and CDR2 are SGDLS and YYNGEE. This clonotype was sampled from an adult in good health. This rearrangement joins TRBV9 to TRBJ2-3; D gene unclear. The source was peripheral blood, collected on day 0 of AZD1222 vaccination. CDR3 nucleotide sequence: TGTGCCAGCAGCGCCCTATCGGATACGCAGTATTTT. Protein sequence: CASSALSDTQYF.